These 30 T cell receptor beta chains originate from one sample sequenced in a study of CD8 T cells in ankylosing spondylitis. TCRdb reprocessed the 5' RACE reads with MiXCR, giving one entry per CDR3 protein. Among roughly 100,000 distinct CDR3 sequences, over 6.5% were seen once, and the ten largest hold 9.9%. The sequencing input was blood, either unsorted or a sorted T cell fraction (not recorded which). These TCRs come from a male donor with ankylosing spondylitis or in good health (not recorded which).

Many counts were recorded for this clonotype. The chain combines TRBV5-1 with TRBJ2-1, with TRBD2 matching over 7 bases. The V gene end was trimmed by 2 bases and the J gene end by 8 bases; junction bases not matched to a gene: 7. Germline values: CDR1 SGHRS, CDR2 YFSETQ. There are 14 residues in the CDR3. This chain's CDR3 is CASSLRTSGDEQFF. CDR3 coding DNA: TGCGCCAGCAGCTTACGGACTAGTGGTGATGAGCAGTTCTTC.

The rearrangement uses TRBV11-3 and TRBJ2-7; D is ambiguous. From germline, CDR1 is SGHNT and CDR2 YENEEA. Deletions cut 4 bases from V and 7 bases from J, with 11 bases between. The CDR3 runs 12 residues. The CDR3 loop reads CASSSRHGEQYF. In nucleotides, the CDR3 is TGTGCCAGCAGCTCACGACATGGGGAGCAGTACTTC.

This clonotype was detected ten times or more. The chain recombines TRBV6-2 or TRBV6-3 with TRBJ2-1; no clear D. This CDR3 spans 12 amino acids. The germline V gene has CDR1 MNHEY and CDR2 SVGEGT. The V end was cut by 5 bases, the J end by 14 bases, with 16 bases between. The CDR3 DNA is TGTGCCAGCAGTGACGCTCTTCGTAGAAAGTTCTTC. Translation gives CASSDALRRKFF.

This clonotype was counted at least ten times. This sequence joins TRBV10-3 and TRBJ2-3; 9 nucleotides align to TRBD1. The CDR3 is 14 residues long. Germline V gene lookup returns CDR1 ENHRY and CDR2 SYGVKD. V was pared by 3 bases and J by 6 bases, with 4 bases of the junction left unmatched. CDR3 amino acids: CAISDGQGRDTQYF. The CDR3 nucleotides read TGTGCCATCAGTGACGGACAGGGGAGGGATACGCAGTATTTT.

In its sample, this clonotype was seen many times. The chain uses TRBV6-1 and TRBJ2-1; D is ambiguous. V was pared by 6 bases and J by 0 bases, with 12 bases between. The CDR3 consists of 15 residues. Germline CDR1 reads MNHNS; CDR2 reads SASEGT. The CDR3 is CASSRAPSSYNEQFF. The CDR3 nucleotides are TGTGCCAGCAGCCGAGCGCCTTCCTCCTACAATGAGCAGTTCTTC.

This clonotype was picked up many times. The chain carries TRBV12-3 or TRBV12-4 and TRBJ1-5; D possibly corresponds to TRBD1 (5 bases). V lost 9 bases and J lost 0, with 9 bases in between. The CDR3 has 13 residues. The CDR3 DNA sequence: TGTGCCAGGAGGGGTAATAGCAATCAGCCCCAGCATTTT. Translated: CARRGNSNQPQHF.

This clonotype was seen at least ten times. The chain combines TRBV11-2 with TRBJ2-3, with TRBD1 identical over 7 bases. This CDR3 region has 15 residues. Germline CDR1 is SGHAT and CDR2 is FQNNGV. J was trimmed by 6 bases and V by 3 bases; bases with no gene match: 9. CDR3 residues: CASSFGEGAGDTQYF. The CDR3 region has the DNA TGTGCCAGCAGCTTCGGAGAGGGGGCAGGGGATACGCAGTATTTT.

At least ten counts were recorded for this clonotype. The gene calls are TRBV21-1 and TRBJ2-2; TRBD1, as called in the table, went unchecked against the DNA. TRBV21-1 is shown as a pseudogene. This CDR3 has 17 amino acids. The DNA for the CDR3 is TGTGCCAGCGGGGCAGGGAGAGGACAGATAATCACCGGGGAGCTGTTTTTT. It specifies CASGAGRGQIITGELFF.

Ten or more counts support this clonotype. Written as DNA, the CDR3 is TGCGCCAGCAGCGGGATTACAGGGAACACTGAAGCTTTCTTT. Protein sequence: CASSGITGNTEAFF. V gene TRBV5-1 combines with J gene TRBJ1-1, with TRBD1 as a possible D gene (5 bases). In germline, CDR1 is SGHRS, CDR2 YFSETQ. The ends were cut back, 4 bases at V and 1 base at J, with 11 bases in the middle. The CDR3 sequence is 14 residues long. Filled out from reference TRBV5-1 and TRBJ1-1, the complete variable domain reads KAGVTQTPRYLIKTRGQQVTLSCSPISGHRSVSWYQQTPGQGLQFLFEYFSETQRNKGNFPGRFSGRQFSNSRSEMNVSTLELGDSALYLCASSGITGNTEAFFGQGTRLTVV.

This clonotype was counted between two and nine times. V gene TRBV7-9 combines with J gene TRBJ2-3; a weak D match, TRBD1 (6 bases). The germline V gene has CDR1 SEHNR and CDR2 FQNEAQ (reference sequence). The CDR3 is 16 amino acids. V was pared by 1 base and J by 0 bases, with 11 bases between. The CDR3 loop reads CASSLGTAASTDTQYF. The CDR3 DNA reads as TGTGCCAGCAGCTTAGGGACAGCTGCTAGCACAGATACGCAGTATTTT.

This clonotype was seen at least ten times. In nucleotides, the CDR3 is TGTGCCAGCAGTTTGGAGGTGAACACTGAAGCTTTCTTT. This encodes CASSLEVNTEAFF. The J gene is TRBJ1-1, the V gene TRBV12-3 or TRBV12-4; D gene ambiguous. Trimming removed 3 bases at V and 0 bases at J, with 5 bases between. The length of the CDR3 is 13 residues.

The sample holds many counts of this clonotype. The chain carries TRBV24-1 and TRBJ2-5; the match to TRBD1 covers 11 bases. V lost 2 bases and J lost 3; bases outside the gene matches: 4. This CDR3 spans 16 amino acids. In germline, CDR1 is KGHDR, CDR2 SFDVKD. As DNA, the CDR3 is TGTGCCACCAGTGATTGGGGACAGGGGGAGAAAGAGACCCAGTACTTC. Residues: CATSDWGQGEKETQYF.

This clonotype was found many times. This rearrangement joins TRBV20-1 to TRBJ2-7; 11 nucleotides match TRBD2. CDR3 length: 15 residues. Germline V lookup: CDR1 DFQATT, CDR2 SNEGSKA (reference sequence). Trimming removed 3 bases from V and 5 bases from J; junction bases left unmatched: 9. The CDR3 spells CSASPLTSGTDEQYF. CDR3 coding DNA: TGCAGTGCTAGCCCGTTGACTAGCGGGACCGACGAGCAGTACTTC.

This clonotype showed up many times. Here the CDR3 reads CASSLAPGNSPLHF. DNA for the CDR3: TGCGCCAGCAGCTTGGCGCCAGGGAATTCACCCCTCCACTTT. The chain is built from TRBV5-1 and TRBJ1-6, with D possibly being TRBD1 (5 bases). The CDR3 runs 14 residues. Germline CDR1 reads SGHRS; CDR2 reads YFSETQ. The V gene lost 0 bases and the J gene lost 7 bases, with 8 bases spanning the gap.

This clonotype was observed a handful of times. The genes are TRBV3-1 and TRBJ1-1, with 8 bases identical to TRBD1. V shed 2 bases and J 2 bases; nucleotides not matched to a gene: 10. The CDR3 covers 17 residues. CDR1 is LGHDT, CDR2 YNNKEL, per germline (reference sequence). The CDR3 spells CASSQQSSRGPNTEAFF. CDR3 coding DNA: TGTGCCAGCAGCCAACAGAGCTCCAGGGGGCCTAACACTGAAGCTTTCTTT.

With respect to this clonotype: An end of the junction differs from the germline gene, which may be a read error. This rearrangement joins TRBV12-3 or TRBV12-4 to TRBJ1-1; D unresolved. The CDR3 runs to 13 residues. For the CDR3, the DNA is TGTACCAGCAGTTCTCGGGGGAACACTGAAGCTTTCTTT. Residues: CTSSSRGNTEAFF.

In this sample, this clonotype turned up once. This clone may be a read error of a much larger clone one base away. The V and J genes are TRBV5-4 and TRBJ2-7; maybe TRBD1 (6 bases). The CDR3 has 14 amino acids. Trimming removed 6 bases at V and 0 bases at J, with 13 bases between. Germline V gene lookup returns CDR1 SGHNT and CDR2 YYREEE (reference sequence). CDR3 bases: TGTGCCAGCACCGTACAGGGTAACTCCTACGAGCAGTACTTC. It is translated as CASTVQGNSYEQYF. The variable domain in full, with the rest retrieved from reference TRBV5-4 and TRBJ2-7, is ETGVTQSPTHLIKTRGQQVTLRCSSQSGHNTVSWYQQALGQGPQFIFQYYREEENGRGNFPPRFSGLQFPNYSSELNVNALELDDSALYLCASTVQGNSYEQYFGPGTRLTVT.

This clonotype was seen ten or more times. The V and J genes are TRBV19 and TRBJ1-5, with a tentative D call TRBD1 (5 bases). The germline V gene has CDR1 LNHDA and CDR2 SQIVND (reference sequence). This CDR3 comprises 13 residues. V was cut by 5 bases and J by 1 base, with 6 bases left in between. Here the CDR3 DNA reads TGTGCCAGTAGTCGACAGAGCAATCAGCCCCAGCATTTT. Amino acids: CASSRQSNQPQHF.

This clonotype was recorded at least ten times. The chain recombines TRBV6-5 with TRBJ1-3, with D unclear. Germline assignment: CDR1 MNHEY and CDR2 SVGAGI. CDR3 length: 15 amino acids. V lost 0 bases to trimming and J lost 6 bases, with 12 bases between them. The DNA for the CDR3 is TGTGCCAGCAGTTACTCTGGCAGGTCTCAAAACACCATATATTTT. Translation gives CASSYSGRSQNTIYF.

J is TRBJ2-1 and V is TRBV7-3; D is uncertain. CDR3 length equals 14 residues. CDR1 is SGHTA, CDR2 FQGTGA, per germline. V was pared by 3 bases and J by 8 bases, with 14 bases between. Here the CDR3 DNA reads TGTGCCAGCAGCTTGCTAGGTCCTACGTATGAGCAGTTCTTC. The encoded protein is CASSLLGPTYEQFF.

This clonotype has more than one count but fewer than ten. V gene TRBV4-3 combines with J gene TRBJ2-3; D is uncertain. V lost 0 bases to trimming and J lost 0 bases, with 10 bases between them. Per germline, CDR1 LGHNA and CDR2 YSLEER. The CDR3 totals 16 residues. The CDR3 reads CASSQDIGLSTDTQYF. The DNA for the CDR3 is TGCGCCAGCAGCCAAGATATCGGGCTTAGCACAGATACGCAGTATTTT.

The table lists this clonotype with many counts. The rearrangement uses TRBV7-2 and TRBJ1-3; the D is unclear. V lost 5 bases and J 4 bases, leaving 12 bases between the germline ends. Germline loops: CDR1 SGHTA, CDR2 FQGNSA. CDR3 length: 14 amino acids. The CDR3 sequence: CASSLGLPGNTIYF. In DNA, the CDR3 is TGTGCCAGCAGCCTCGGACTCCCAGGAAACACCATATATTTT.

This clonotype was recorded many times. The chain recombines TRBV10-3 with TRBJ2-7, with 8 bases that match TRBD2. Germline CDR1 and CDR2: ENHRY and SYGVKD. V dropped 2 bases and J dropped 6; count of bases not matched to a gene: 9. This CDR3 is built from 15 residues. CDR3 DNA: TGTGCCATCAGTGAGGGCCAGCGGGGGATATCCGAGCAGTACTTC. Its translation: CAISEGQRGISEQYF.

In this sample, this clonotype turned up many times. CDR3 region: CASSDGAFYGYTF. In DNA, the CDR3 is TGTGCCAGCAGCGACGGGGCCTTCTATGGCTACACCTTC. The genes are TRBV6-1 and TRBJ1-2; D is possibly TRBD1 (5 bases). V was clipped by 6 bases and J by 4 bases, with 12 bases between them. The CDR3 totals 13 residues. Germline CDR1 is MNHNS and CDR2 is SASEGT.

The table lists this clonotype with many counts. The rearrangement uses TRBV4-3 and TRBJ2-6, with D perhaps matching TRBD1 (7 bases). The CDR3 covers 19 residues. CDR1 is LGHNA and CDR2 is YSLEER in the germline V gene. Trimming shortened V by 0 bases and J by 2 bases, and 17 bases separated the two germline ends. The CDR3 nucleotides are TGCGCCAGCAGCCAAGATATAGACAGGGAGGTACCTGGGGCCAACGTCCTGACTTTC. Translated, it gives CASSQDIDREVPGANVLTF.

This clonotype was seen at least ten times. The chain employs TRBV11-1 and TRBJ1-1; D possibly corresponds to TRBD1 (5 bases). Trimming took off 3 bases at V and 2 bases at J, with 25 bases between the two ends. Germline CDR1 SGHAT, CDR2 FQDESV (reference sequence). The CDR3 covers 19 residues. This chain's CDR3 is CASSLLRGHRTLDNTEAFF. The CDR3 nucleotides are TGTGCCAGCAGCTTGCTGCGGGGTCACAGGACCCTTGATAACACTGAAGCTTTCTTT.

This clonotype came up many times. This chain joins TRBV11-1 and TRBJ2-7, with 8 bases matching TRBD2. The V segment lost 5 bases and the J segment 6 bases; nucleotides outside the gene matches: 24. The CDR3 is 19 amino acids. The V gene's germline CDR1 is SGHAT and CDR2 FQDESV (reference sequence). The CDR3 DNA sequence: TGTGCCAGCAGCCTTTCCGTGAAGAGAGCGGGGGTCCGGGTGGGCGAGCAGTACTTC. Encoded protein: CASSLSVKRAGVRVGEQYF.

This clonotype came up many times. This sequence joins TRBV7-2 and TRBJ2-3; 10 bases map to TRBD2. The CDR3 runs 17 residues. Germline trimming cut 7 bases from V and 0 bases from J; bases unmatched to any gene: 10. Germline assignment: CDR1 SGHTA and CDR2 FQGNSA. DNA for the CDR3: TGTGCCAGCAACCTACGAGCGGGAGGGCCTAGCACAGATACGCAGTATTTT. This encodes CASNLRAGGPSTDTQYF.

The V gene is TRBV12-1, the J gene TRBJ2-2; TRBD2 is the table's D call and was not checked against the DNA. TRBV12-1 is classified as a pseudogene. This CDR3 has 17 residues. The CDR3 DNA sequence: TGTGCCAGCAGCCCCGGGCTCGTGGGATGGGAAACCGGGGAGCTGTTTTTT. It is translated as CASSPGLVGWETGELFF.

This clonotype has more than one count but fewer than ten. This chain uses TRBV4-3 with TRBJ2-2, with TRBD1 matching over 10 bases. CDR1 LGHNA and CDR2 YSLEER come from the germline V gene. J gave up 4 bases and V 3 bases, and 5 bases lay outside the gene matches. This CDR3 contains 16 residues. CDR3: CASSQKTGGFTGELFF. The CDR3 DNA is TGCGCCAGCAGCCAGAAGACAGGGGGCTTCACCGGGGAGCTGTTTTTT.